This TCR beta chain appears in the sequencing data of a study of blood T cell repertoires in COVID-19. In the study overall: PBMCs, B-cell-depleted T cells, or T cells were the source of the cDNA or gDNA that made up the material.

Data came from immunoSEQ multiplex PCR; TCRdb stores just in-frame clones and leaves some out. The profile shows about 380,000 clones, more than 85% of them singletons. The CDR3 contains 14 residues. The V gene's germline CDR1 is SNHLY and CDR2 FYNNEI. Trimming removed 7 bases at V and 1 base at J, with 13 bases between. Recovered Cohort 3 donors showed two negative PCRs, clearance, or symptom resolution. The clonotype was recovered from a young woman who had recovered from COVID-19. V is TRBV2 and J is TRBJ1-1; tentatively, D is TRBD1 (6 bases). Material for sequencing was PBMCs or T cells enriched from blood (not recorded which). The CDR3 loop reads CASIENRENTEAFF. CDR3 nucleotides: TGTGCCAGCATCGAGAACAGGGAGAACACTGAAGCTTTCTTT.